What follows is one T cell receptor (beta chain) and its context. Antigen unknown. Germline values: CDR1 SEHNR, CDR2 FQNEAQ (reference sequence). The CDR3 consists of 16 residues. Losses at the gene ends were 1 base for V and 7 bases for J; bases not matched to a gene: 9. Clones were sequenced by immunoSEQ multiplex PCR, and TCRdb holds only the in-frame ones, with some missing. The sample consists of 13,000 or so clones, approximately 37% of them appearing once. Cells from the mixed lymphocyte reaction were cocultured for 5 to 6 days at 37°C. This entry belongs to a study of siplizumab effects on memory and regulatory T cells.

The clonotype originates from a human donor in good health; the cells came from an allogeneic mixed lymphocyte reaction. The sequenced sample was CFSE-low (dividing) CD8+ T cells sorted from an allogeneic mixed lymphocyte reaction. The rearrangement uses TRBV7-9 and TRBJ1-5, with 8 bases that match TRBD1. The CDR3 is CASSLGGQGGWQPQHF. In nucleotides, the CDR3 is TGTGCCAGCAGCTTAGGAGGACAGGGCGGGTGGCAGCCCCAGCATTTT. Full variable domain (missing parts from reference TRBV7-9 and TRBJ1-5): DTGVSQNPRHKITKRGQNVTFRCDPISEHNRLYWYRQTLGQGPEFLTYFQNEAQLEKSRLLSDRFSAERPKGSFSTLEIQRTEQGDSAMYLCASSLGGQGGWQPQHFGDGTRLSIL.